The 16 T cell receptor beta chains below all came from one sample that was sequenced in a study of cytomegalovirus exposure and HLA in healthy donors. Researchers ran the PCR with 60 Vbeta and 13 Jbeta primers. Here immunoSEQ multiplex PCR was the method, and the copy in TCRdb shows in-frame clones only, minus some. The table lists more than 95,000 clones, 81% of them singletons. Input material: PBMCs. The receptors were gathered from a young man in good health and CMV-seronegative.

The CDR3 DNA reads as TGTGCCAGCAGCATGAGGACAGGGGTCTACGAGCAGTACTTC. Protein product: CASSMRTGVYEQYF. The chain employs TRBV5-4 and TRBJ2-7; 9 positions agree with TRBD1. The germline CDR1 and CDR2 sequences are SGHNT and YYREEE (reference sequence). V lost 4 bases to trimming and J lost 3 bases; unmatched junction nucleotides: 5. The CDR3 is made up of 14 amino acids.

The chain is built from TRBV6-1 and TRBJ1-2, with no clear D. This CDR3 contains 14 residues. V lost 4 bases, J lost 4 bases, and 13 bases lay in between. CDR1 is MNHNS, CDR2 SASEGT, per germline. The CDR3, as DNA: TGTGCCAGCAGTGCCAAACAGACCCTCTATGGCTACACCTTC. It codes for CASSAKQTLYGYTF.

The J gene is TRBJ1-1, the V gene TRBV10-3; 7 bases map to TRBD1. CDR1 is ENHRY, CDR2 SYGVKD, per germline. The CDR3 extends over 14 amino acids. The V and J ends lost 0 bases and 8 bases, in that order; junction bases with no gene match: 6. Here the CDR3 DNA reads TGTGCCATCAGTGAGTCGGGGCAGGGGGAAGAAGCTTTCTTT. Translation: CAISESGQGEEAFF.

The CDR3 region has the DNA TGTGCCAGCAGCAAAGTGGCAAACAATGAGCAGTTCTTC. Protein sequence: CASSKVANNEQFF. The chain links TRBV7-2 to TRBJ2-1; D call uncertain. CDR3 length: 13 amino acids. Germline V lookup: CDR1 SGHTA, CDR2 FQGNSA. V was clipped by 5 bases and J by 5 bases, with 10 bases between them.

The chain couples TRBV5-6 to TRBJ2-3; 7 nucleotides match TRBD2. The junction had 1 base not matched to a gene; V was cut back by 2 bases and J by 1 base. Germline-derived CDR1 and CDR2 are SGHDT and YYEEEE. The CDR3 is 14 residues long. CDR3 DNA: TGTGCCAGCAGCTTTGGGGGGGGCACAGATACGCAGTATTTT. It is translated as CASSFGGGTDTQYF.

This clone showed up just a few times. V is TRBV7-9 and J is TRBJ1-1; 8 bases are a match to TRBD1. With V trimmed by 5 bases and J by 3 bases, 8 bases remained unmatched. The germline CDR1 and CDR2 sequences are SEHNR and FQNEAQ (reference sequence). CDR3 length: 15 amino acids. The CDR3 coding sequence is TGTGCCAGCAGCCCCCGGCCGGACAGGGACACTGAAGCTTTCTTT. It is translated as CASSPRPDRDTEAFF.

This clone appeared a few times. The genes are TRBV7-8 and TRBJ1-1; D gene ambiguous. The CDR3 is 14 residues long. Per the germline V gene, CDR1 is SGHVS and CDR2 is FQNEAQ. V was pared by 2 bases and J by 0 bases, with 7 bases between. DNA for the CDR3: TGTGCCAGCAGCTTAACTCATCTGAACACTGAAGCTTTCTTT. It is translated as CASSLTHLNTEAFF.

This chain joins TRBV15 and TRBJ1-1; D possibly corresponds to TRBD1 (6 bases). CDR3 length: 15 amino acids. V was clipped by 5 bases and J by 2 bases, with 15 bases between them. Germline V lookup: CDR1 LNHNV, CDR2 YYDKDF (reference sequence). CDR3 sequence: CATSGPGQQNTEAFF. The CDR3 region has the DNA TGTGCCACCAGCGGGCCCGGACAGCAAAACACTGAAGCTTTCTTT. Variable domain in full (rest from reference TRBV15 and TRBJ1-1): DAMVIQNPRYQVTQFGKPVTLSCSQTLNHNVMYWYQQKSSQAPKLLFHYYDKDFNNEADTPDNFQSRRPNTSFCFLDIRSPGLGDTAMYLCATSGPGQQNTEAFFGQGTRLTVV.

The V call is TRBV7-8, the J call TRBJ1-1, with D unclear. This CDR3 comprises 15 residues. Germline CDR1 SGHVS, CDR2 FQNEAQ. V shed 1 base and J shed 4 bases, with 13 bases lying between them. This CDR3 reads CASSLEPGGLTEAFF. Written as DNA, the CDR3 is TGTGCCAGCAGCTTAGAGCCGGGAGGGCTCACTGAAGCTTTCTTT.

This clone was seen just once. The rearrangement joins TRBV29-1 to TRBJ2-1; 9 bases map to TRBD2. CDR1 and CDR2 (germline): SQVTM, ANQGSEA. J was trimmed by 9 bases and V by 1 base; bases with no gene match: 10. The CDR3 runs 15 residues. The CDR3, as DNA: TGCAGCGTTGAAGTTGGGCGACTAGCGGTCACTGAGCAGTTCTTC. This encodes CSVEVGRLAVTEQFF.

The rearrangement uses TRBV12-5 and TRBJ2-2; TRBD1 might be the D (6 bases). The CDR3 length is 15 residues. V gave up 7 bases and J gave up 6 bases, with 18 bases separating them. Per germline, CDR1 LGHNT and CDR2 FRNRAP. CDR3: CASAGHRAEPGELFF. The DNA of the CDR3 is TGTGCTAGTGCAGGGCACAGGGCCGAACCCGGGGAGCTGTTTTTT.

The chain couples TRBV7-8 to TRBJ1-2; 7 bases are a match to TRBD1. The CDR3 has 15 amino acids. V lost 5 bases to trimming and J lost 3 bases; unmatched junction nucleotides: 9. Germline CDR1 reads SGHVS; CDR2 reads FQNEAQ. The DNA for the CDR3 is TGTGCCAGCAGCCCTCGACAGGGAAACTACTATGGCTACACCTTC. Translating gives CASSPRQGNYYGYTF.

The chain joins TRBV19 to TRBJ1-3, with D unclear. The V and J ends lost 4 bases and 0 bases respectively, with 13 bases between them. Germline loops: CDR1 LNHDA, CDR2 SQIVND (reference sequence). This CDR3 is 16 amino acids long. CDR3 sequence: CASSTVVTDSGNTIYF. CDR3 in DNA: TGTGCCAGTAGTACAGTAGTCACAGACTCTGGAAACACCATATATTTT.

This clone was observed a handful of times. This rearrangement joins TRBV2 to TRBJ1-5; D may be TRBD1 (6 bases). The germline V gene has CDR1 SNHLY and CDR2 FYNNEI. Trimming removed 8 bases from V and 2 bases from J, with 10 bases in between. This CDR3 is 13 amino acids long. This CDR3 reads CASRWTGNQPQHF. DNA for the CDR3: TGTGCCAGCCGATGGACAGGCAATCAGCCCCAGCATTTT.

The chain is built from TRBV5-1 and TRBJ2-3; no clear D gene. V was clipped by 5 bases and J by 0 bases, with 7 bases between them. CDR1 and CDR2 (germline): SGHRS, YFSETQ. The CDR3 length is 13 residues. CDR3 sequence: CASRSLSTDTQYF. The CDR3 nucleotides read TGCGCCAGCAGGTCACTGAGCACAGATACGCAGTATTTT.

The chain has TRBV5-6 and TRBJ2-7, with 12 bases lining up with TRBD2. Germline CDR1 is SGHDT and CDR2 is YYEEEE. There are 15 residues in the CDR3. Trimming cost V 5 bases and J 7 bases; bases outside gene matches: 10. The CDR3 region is CASSSTGLAGLEQYF. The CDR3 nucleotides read TGTGCCAGCAGTTCAACTGGACTAGCGGGGCTAGAGCAGTACTTC.